This T cell receptor (beta chain) is from a study of cytomegalovirus exposure and HLA in healthy donors. The CDR3 is made up of 15 amino acids. Germline CDR1 reads LNHNV; CDR2 reads YYDKDF (reference sequence). V lost 3 bases, J lost 4 bases, and 5 bases stayed unmatched. PCR primers comprised 60 Vbeta and 13 Jbeta primers. The protocol was immunoSEQ multiplex PCR, while the TCRdb copy is restricted to in-frame clones and leaves out a portion. The sample records 160,000 or so clones, roughly 80% being singletons. This clone occurred a few times. What it binds is unknown. Whole-study findings and limits: TCR beta sequences numbering more than 15,000 were associated with HLA alleles at 0.05 false discovery rate in a later analysis.

Sequenced material: PBMCs. The chain uses TRBV15 and TRBJ2-3; 9 nucleotides align to TRBD2. The source is a man aged 45-65 years in good health and CMV-seropositive. The CDR3 is CATSRKRGVADTQYF. The CDR3 DNA reads as TGTGCCACCAGCAGGAAGCGGGGGGTCGCAGATACGCAGTATTTT.